These 20 T cell receptor beta chains originate from one sample sequenced in a study of cytomegalovirus exposure and HLA in healthy donors. The PCR employed 60 Vbeta primers together with 13 Jbeta primers. Using immunoSEQ multiplex PCR, the repertoire was profiled, and TCRdb retains in-frame clones only, with some absent. The repertoire holds approximately 210,000 clones, 60% to 80% seen once, with 1.5% to 2% in the top ten. Sequences were obtained from PBMCs. These receptors came from a male donor in good health and CMV-seronegative.

The chain joins TRBV4-3 to TRBJ1-2; 7 positions agree with TRBD1. The CDR3 totals 15 residues. Germline V gene sequence: CDR1 LGHNA, CDR2 YSLEER. The trim removed 0 bases at V and 7 bases at J, leaving 8 bases unmatched. DNA of the CDR3: TGCGCCAGCAGCCAAGATTTCGAGACAGGGTCTGGCTACACCTTC. Its translation: CASSQDFETGSGYTF.

The V gene is TRBV7-6, the J gene TRBJ2-7, with D possibly matching TRBD1 (5 bases). V was cut by 0 bases and J by 2 bases, with 11 bases left in between. The V gene's germline CDR1 is SGHVS and CDR2 FNYEAQ. The CDR3 is 15 amino acids. For the CDR3, the DNA is TGTGCCAGCAGCTTAGCACCAGGGTCCACCTACGAGCAGTACTTC. This encodes CASSLAPGSTYEQYF.

The chain employs TRBV15 and TRBJ1-1, with a tentative D call TRBD1 (6 bases). V lost 4 bases and J lost 10, with 16 bases in between. The CDR3 runs 13 residues. CDR1 is LNHNV, CDR2 YYDKDF, per germline (reference sequence). The CDR3 loop is CATSIPGHAGAFF. The CDR3 region has the DNA TGTGCCACCAGCATACCGGGACACGCTGGAGCTTTCTTT.

This clone was counted only a few times. The rearrangement uses TRBV4-3 and TRBJ1-1; 7 nucleotides agree with TRBD1. Per germline, CDR1 LGHNA and CDR2 YSLEER. This CDR3 spans 15 amino acids. After removal of 2 bases from V and 14 bases from J, the junction contained 17 bases not matched to a gene. CDR3 nucleotide sequence: TGCGCCAGCAGCCAACAGATTGGGCAGGGACAGCCAATATTCTTT. As protein: CASSQQIGQGQPIFF.

This chain links TRBV10-3 with TRBJ2-7, with D hard to call. V lost 5 bases and J lost 3, with 8 bases in between. This CDR3 is 12 amino acids long. Germline CDR1 ENHRY, CDR2 SYGVKD. The CDR3 sequence: CAISYTNYEQYF. Written as DNA, the CDR3 is TGTGCCATCAGTTACACCAACTACGAGCAGTACTTC.

The CDR3 spells CASSSQGVAAFF. The CDR3 nucleotides read TGTGCCAGCAGCTCCCAGGGGGTGGCAGCTTTCTTT. The rearrangement uses TRBV7-2 and TRBJ1-1; TRBD1 agrees at 7 bases. This CDR3 is 12 amino acids long. Germline trimming cut 4 bases from V and 10 bases from J; bases unmatched to any gene: 6. Germline V gives CDR1 SGHTA, CDR2 FQGNSA. The whole variable domain, filled in from reference TRBV7-2 and TRBJ1-1, reads GAGVSQSPSNKVTEKGKDVELRCDPISGHTALYWYRQSLGQGLEFLIYFQGNSAPDKSGLPSDRFSAERTGGSVSTLTIQRTQQEDSAVYLCASSSQGVAAFFGQGTRLTVV.

The rearrangement joins TRBV5-4 to TRBJ2-3; TRBD2 aligns across 11 bases. The CDR3 runs 17 residues. From germline, CDR1 is SGHNT and CDR2 YYREEE (reference sequence). J gave up 2 bases and V 1 base, and 6 bases lay outside the gene matches. DNA for the CDR3: TGTGCCAGCAGCTTGAGTCTAGCGGGGGGCTTCACAGATACGCAGTATTTT. Its protein product is CASSLSLAGGFTDTQYF.

This chain joins TRBV7-9 and TRBJ1-6; 7 bases agree with TRBD1. With 4 bases clipped from V and 7 bases from J, the junction kept 4 bases outside the gene matches. The CDR3 length is 14 residues. Germline V CDR1 and CDR2: SEHNR, FQNEAQ (reference sequence). This CDR3 is CASSWGQLNSPLHF. CDR3 nucleotide sequence: TGTGCCAGCAGCTGGGGACAGTTGAATTCACCCCTCCACTTT. The full variable domain, its missing parts supplied by reference TRBV7-9 and TRBJ1-6, is DTGVSQNPRHKITKRGQNVTFRCDPISEHNRLYWYRQTLGQGPEFLTYFQNEAQLEKSRLLSDRFSAERPKGSFSTLEIQRTEQGDSAMYLCASSWGQLNSPLHFGNGTRLTVT.

The J gene is TRBJ2-2, the V gene TRBV7-2; 8 nucleotides line up with TRBD2. CDR1 and CDR2 (germline): SGHTA, FQGNSA. V shed 7 bases, J shed 6 bases, and the junction held 7 bases outside the gene matches. CDR3 length: 14 amino acids. DNA of the CDR3: TGTGCCAGCACCCTACTAGCGGTTGCCGGGGAGCTGTTTTTT. This encodes CASTLLAVAGELFF.

The chain couples TRBV19 to TRBJ1-3, with D unclear. Germline assignment: CDR1 LNHDA and CDR2 SQIVND (reference sequence). This CDR3 comprises 12 residues. With 3 bases removed from V and 3 bases from J, the gap between germline ends came to 3 bases. CDR3 region: CASSIIGNTIYF. Written as DNA, the CDR3 is TGTGCCAGTAGTATCATTGGAAACACCATATATTTT.

V is TRBV29-1 and J is TRBJ1-2, with D tentatively TRBD1 (5 bases). Per germline, CDR1 SQVTM and CDR2 ANQGSEA. Trimming stripped 4 bases from V and 6 bases from J, with 21 bases between. This CDR3 comprises 15 residues. The CDR3 coding sequence is TGCAGCGTTGCTCCCGTTGGGGCGCCCACTGATGGCTACACCTTC. The encoded protein is CSVAPVGAPTDGYTF.

Here the CDR3 reads CASSVTGGGGEAFF. CDR3 nucleotide sequence: TGCGCCAGCAGCGTCACAGGGGGTGGCGGTGAAGCTTTCTTT. The chain links TRBV4-3 to TRBJ1-1; 8 nucleotides line up with TRBD1. CDR3 length equals 14 residues. Germline V gene lookup returns CDR1 LGHNA and CDR2 YSLEER. V trimming: 5 bases; J trimming: 7 bases; junction bases outside the gene matches: 9.

The rearrangement links TRBV19 to TRBJ1-5, with D maybe TRBD1 (6 bases). CDR1 is LNHDA and CDR2 is SQIVND in the germline V gene (reference sequence). V was pared by 4 bases and J by 5 bases, with 12 bases between. This CDR3 comprises 14 residues. The chain's CDR3 is CASSTTGFDQPQHF. CDR3 in DNA: TGTGCCAGTAGTACAACAGGGTTTGATCAGCCCCAGCATTTT.

The chain joins TRBV27 to TRBJ1-2; D may be TRBD1 (6 bases). V gave up 2 bases and J gave up 7 bases, with 17 bases separating them. This CDR3 contains 15 residues. Per the germline V gene, CDR1 is MNHEY and CDR2 is SMNVEV (reference sequence). In DNA, the CDR3 is TGTGCCAGCAGTTTAACTCAACAGGGCCGATTTGGCTACACCTTC. Translation gives CASSLTQQGRFGYTF.

The chain combines TRBV7-9 with TRBJ1-1; 7 nucleotides align to TRBD1. Unmatched junction bases numbered 10, after V lost 2 bases and J lost 7 bases. The CDR3 extends over 15 amino acids. The germline CDR1 and CDR2 sequences are SEHNR and FQNEAQ (reference sequence). The CDR3 spells CASSLYVGDRVEAFF. The DNA for the CDR3 is TGTGCCAGCAGCTTATATGTCGGTGACAGGGTTGAAGCTTTCTTT.

The CDR3: CASSPPPDSVDEQYF. CDR3 bases: TGTGCCAGCAGTCCACCCCCGGACAGTGTGGACGAGCAGTACTTC. The V and J genes are TRBV28 and TRBJ2-5; a possible D gene is TRBD1 (6 bases). Near its end, the DNA agrees better with TRBJ2-7, so the J call may be wrong. This CDR3 has 15 residues. The germline gives CDR1 MDHEN, CDR2 SYDVKM.

This sequence joins TRBV6-1 and TRBJ2-1; D might be TRBD2 (5 bases). Trimming pared 6 bases from V and 5 bases from J, leaving 14 bases between. The CDR3 has 14 amino acids. Per the germline V gene, CDR1 is MNHNS and CDR2 is SASEGT. CDR3 in DNA: TGTGCCAGCAGAGGACTTTACACTCACAATGAGCAGTTCTTC. It specifies CASRGLYTHNEQFF.

The rearrangement joins TRBV5-6 to TRBJ1-5; TRBD1 might be the D (6 bases). Trimming took 2 bases from V and 4 from J, leaving 13 bases between them. This CDR3 has 15 residues. Germline-derived CDR1 and CDR2 are SGHDT and YYEEEE. In DNA form, the CDR3 reads TGTGCCAGCAGCTTCGGACAGCCGCTAAATCAGCCCCAGCATTTT. This codes for CASSFGQPLNQPQHF. The full variable domain, completed using reference TRBV5-6 and TRBJ1-5, is DAGVTQSPTHLIKTRGQQVTLRCSPKSGHDTVSWYQQALGQGPQFIFQYYEEEERQRGNFPDRFSGHQFPNYSSELNVNALLLGDSALYLCASSFGQPLNQPQHFGDGTRLSIL.

This sequence joins TRBV27 and TRBJ2-6; D is possibly TRBD1 (6 bases). V dropped 6 bases and J dropped 2 bases, with 14 bases sitting between them. CDR3 size: 16 residues. CDR1 and CDR2 from the germline V gene are MNHEY and SMNVEV (reference sequence). The CDR3 coding sequence is TGTGCCAGCAGCCCGCCCGAGGGGGCTGGGGCCAACGTCCTGACTTTC. This gives the protein CASSPPEGAGANVLTF. Together with reference TRBV27 and TRBJ2-6, the CDR3 gives the full variable domain: EAQVTQNPRYLITVTGKKLTVTCSQNMNHEYMSWYRQDPGLGLRQIYYSMNVEVTDKGDVPEGYKVSRKEKRNFPLILESPSPNQTSLYFCASSPPEGAGANVLTFGAGSRLTVL.

The chain combines TRBV5-4 with TRBJ2-3, with TRBD2 matching 7 bases. CDR1 and CDR2 (germline): SGHNT, YYREEE (reference sequence). The CDR3 sequence is 16 residues long. J lost 5 bases, V lost 4 bases, and 13 bases had no gene match. The CDR3 DNA sequence: TGTGCCAGCAGCAAGTCGAGCGGGGTCGAGGGAGATACGCAGTATTTT. Its translation: CASSKSSGVEGDTQYF.